The 10 T cell receptor beta chains presented below share a single source sample, sequenced in a study of T cell responses to AZD1222 COVID-19 vaccine. Sequencing used immunoSEQ multiplex PCR; TCRdb keeps in-frame clones, though not all of them. The sample records approximately 100,000 clones, roughly 87% being singletons. This material consisted of peripheral blood, taken on day 0 of AZD1222 vaccination. All receptors come from an adult in good health.

Regarding this clone: Other DNA variants within this sample encode the same CDR3. The gene calls are TRBV30 and TRBJ2-5, with D unresolved. V was cut by 3 bases and J by 1 base, with 3 bases left in between. The CDR3 is 11 amino acids. Germline V gene lookup returns CDR1 GTSNPN and CDR2 SVGIG (reference sequence). This CDR3 is CAWSSQETQYF. CDR3 nucleotide sequence: TGTGCCTGGAGCAGCCAAGAGACCCAGTACTTC.

This clone was seen a single time. The rearrangement uses TRBV3-1 (or the pseudogene TRBV3-2) and TRBJ2-7, with 11 positions matching TRBD2. Germline V gene lookup returns CDR1 LGHDT and CDR2 YNNKEL (reference sequence). With V trimmed by 4 bases and J by 6 bases, 5 bases remained unmatched. The CDR3 runs 14 residues. The CDR3 spells CASSPGLAAVEQYF. CDR3 DNA: TGTGCCAGCAGCCCGGGACTAGCGGCCGTCGAGCAGTACTTC.

This chain links TRBV3-1 (or the pseudogene TRBV3-2) with TRBJ1-4; D might be TRBD1 (5 bases). Deletions cut 7 bases from V and 5 bases from J, with 14 bases between. Germline V CDR1 and CDR2: LGHDT, YNNKEL (reference sequence). The CDR3 has 14 amino acids. CDR3: CASNLAGKNEKLFF. In nucleotides, the CDR3 is TGTGCCAGCAATTTAGCAGGGAAAAATGAAAAACTGTTTTTT.

Here the CDR3 reads CASQAGSNQPQHF. The DNA of the CDR3 is TGTGCCAGTCAAGCGGGTTCCAATCAGCCCCAGCATTTT. The chain links TRBV19 to TRBJ1-5; the D is unclear. Between the trimmed V and J ends, which lost 8 bases and 3 bases, there was a span of 11 bases. The CDR3 has 13 amino acids. In germline, CDR1 is LNHDA, CDR2 SQIVND (reference sequence).

The chain is built from TRBV30 and TRBJ2-3; possibly TRBD2 for D (6 bases). The CDR3 contains 15 residues. The germline V gene has CDR1 GTSNPN and CDR2 SVGIG (reference sequence). V was trimmed by 0 bases and J by 5 bases, leaving 15 bases between them. CDR3 in amino acids: CAWSVSAGIRDTQYF. The CDR3 DNA sequence: TGTGCCTGGAGTGTATCGGCGGGAATACGAGATACGCAGTATTTT.

The J gene is TRBJ1-1, the V gene TRBV7-9; no clear D. Per germline, CDR1 SEHNR and CDR2 FQNEAQ (reference sequence). The CDR3 spans 15 residues. Deletions cut 5 bases from V and 1 base from J, with 14 bases between. CDR3 residues: CASSPPWPANTEAFF. The CDR3 nucleotides read TGTGCCAGCAGCCCTCCGTGGCCGGCGAACACTGAAGCTTTCTTT.

The J gene is TRBJ2-6, the V gene TRBV5-1; 7 bases line up with TRBD1. This CDR3 spans 17 amino acids. Germline CDR1 SGHRS, CDR2 YFSETQ. J was trimmed by 0 bases and V by 3 bases; bases with no gene match: 6. The CDR3 here is CASSWSGTDSGANVLTF. The CDR3 bases are TGCGCCAGCAGCTGGTCCGGGACAGACTCTGGGGCCAACGTCCTGACTTTC.

The chain links TRBV10-3 to TRBJ2-7, with D tentatively TRBD2 (5 bases). The V and J ends lost 7 bases and 2 bases respectively, with 18 bases between them. This CDR3 comprises 15 residues. Germline V gene data show CDR1 as ENHRY and CDR2 as SYGVKD. The CDR3 spells CAITSGPSEAYEQYF. The CDR3, as DNA: TGTGCCATCACCTCGGGTCCGTCGGAGGCCTACGAGCAGTACTTC.

V is TRBV24-1 and J is TRBJ2-1; D is possibly TRBD2 (6 bases). Germline V gene lookup returns CDR1 KGHDR and CDR2 SFDVKD. CDR3 length equals 15 residues. Trimming pared 6 bases from V and 4 bases from J, leaving 15 bases between. The CDR3 loop reads CATSRGGPPYNEQFF. The CDR3 DNA reads as TGTGCCACCAGTCGCGGAGGGCCCCCTTACAATGAGCAGTTCTTC.

The V gene is TRBV28, the J gene TRBJ2-1; TRBD2 matches 11 bases. The CDR3 runs 15 residues. V lost 3 bases and J lost 5; bases outside the gene matches: 3. Germline V gene lookup returns CDR1 MDHEN and CDR2 SYDVKM. CDR3 nucleotide sequence: TGTGCCAGCAGTTTGCGACTAGCGGGAAACAATGAGCAGTTCTTC. Protein: CASSLRLAGNNEQFF.